These T cell receptor beta chains were read from a single sample in a study of metastatic and nonmetastatic thyroid tumors. TCRdb reprocessed the PCR reads via MiXCR. The sample carries about 25,000 clones, 15% to 20% recorded once. The specimen was blood. The receptor set was obtained from a male donor with papillary thyroid cancer or a benign thyroid nodule (not recorded which). Some clones in this sample may be carry-over from other donors' samples. The conserved cysteine and the conserved F or W are not part of the CDR3 here. D genes are given only for firm matches. Not every row has a clone size; where given, it reads once, few, many or a size class.

D	length	V	J	size	CDR3
-	12	TRBV20-1	TRBJ1-5	-	SASFLGAQQPQH
-	8	TRBV28	TRBJ1-1	few	AGGYTEAF
-	11	TRBV4-1	TRBJ1-2	-	ASSQDSNYGYT
-	14	TRBV5-5	TRBJ1-3	many	ASSLGTASSGNTIY
TRBD2	14	TRBV12-3/TRBV12-4	TRBJ2-3	-	ASVSLAGGYTDTQY
TRBD1	12	TRBV30	TRBJ2-7	-	AWIAGTASYEQY
TRBD1	12	TRBV11-2	TRBJ2-2	-	ASSRAQGTGELF
TRBD2	12	TRBV5-6	TRBJ2-7	many	ASSGRRGEREQY
TRBD2	16	TRBV6-2/TRBV6-3	TRBJ2-7	medium-sized	ASSYARTSGRYSYEQY
-	13	TRBV5-1	TRBJ1-6	many	ASSPRDSYNSPLH
TRBD1	13	TRBV5-6	TRBJ1-6	many	ASSLRQGLDSPLH
-	11	TRBV5-6	TRBJ2-3	many	ASSSDRADTQY
-	13	TRBV5-6	TRBJ1-2	-	ASSLARKPFYGYT
-	12	TRBV5-5	TRBJ1-2	-	ASSLVGQLYGYT
TRBD2	11	TRBV6-1	TRBJ2-4	few	ASSGGGPNIQY